This passage covers 31 T cell receptor beta chains from one sample sequenced in a study of T cells in Graves' hyperthyroidism and ophthalmopathy. Researchers took RNA transcripts and amplified the TCR beta CDR3 regions from them. Primed by the HTBI set, a first-round RT-PCR was run on the TCR CDR3. TCRdb ran MiXCR on the multiplex PCR reads and lists one entry per CDR3 protein. This repertoire shows around 600,000 distinct CDR3 sequences, roughly 15% found once; its top ten account for roughly an eighth. Sample: blood. Source of these receptors: a woman in her fifties or sixties with Graves' ophthalmopathy.

This clonotype was counted at least ten times. This rearrangement joins TRBV7-8 to TRBJ1-6; 9 bases match TRBD1. This CDR3 contains 18 residues. The germline V gene has CDR1 SGHVS and CDR2 FQNEAQ. V trimming: 1 base; J trimming: 9 bases; junction bases outside the gene matches: 13. The CDR3 spells CASSLVGMTGTGTSPLHF. Written as DNA, the CDR3 is TGTGCCAGCAGCTTAGTAGGGATGACCGGGACAGGGACTTCACCCCTCCACTTT.

Concerning this clonotype itself: Since a much larger clone is just one base distant, this may be a read error. The V call is TRBV13, the J call TRBJ1-1; the D gene is possibly TRBD1 (5 bases). CDR1 is PRHDT, CDR2 FYEKMQ, per germline (reference sequence). CDR3 length: 15 residues. The CDR3 here is CASSLWSGGGTEAIF. CDR3 sequence (DNA): TGTGCCAGCAGCTTGTGGTCTGGGGGGGGGACTGAAGCTATCTTT. Based on the CDR3 plus reference TRBV13 and TRBJ1-1, the full variable domain is AAGVIQSPRHLIKEKRETATLKCYPIPRHDTVYWYQQGPGQDPQFLISFYEKMQSDKGSIPDRFSAQQFSDYHSELNMSSLELGDSALYFCASSLWSGGGTEAIFGQGTRLTVV.

This clonotype was seen at least ten times. The chain joins TRBV5-5 to TRBJ1-4, with a weak D call TRBD1 (5 bases). Germline lookup yields CDR1 SGHKS and CDR2 YYEKEE (reference sequence). The ends were cut back, 0 bases at V and 8 bases at J, with 11 bases in the middle. The CDR3 contains 14 residues. The CDR3 nucleotides read TGTGCCAGCAGCTTGGAGGGGTTCGGCGAAAAACTGTTTTTT. Translated, it gives CASSLEGFGEKLFF. The whole variable domain, filled in from reference TRBV5-5 and TRBJ1-4, reads DAGVTQSPTHLIKTRGQQVTLRCSPISGHKSVSWYQQVLGQGPQFIFQYYEKEERGRGNFPDRFSARQFPNYSSELNVNALLLGDSALYLCASSLEGFGEKLFFGSGTQLSVL.

The gene calls are TRBV6-1 and TRBJ2-2; D may be TRBD1 (6 bases). Germline V gives CDR1 MNHNS, CDR2 SASEGT. Trimming pared 7 bases from V and 4 bases from J, leaving 16 bases between. The CDR3 is 15 amino acids. This CDR3 is CASTRQAEGTGELFF. CDR3 bases: TGTGCCAGCACAAGACAGGCGGAAGGCACCGGGGAGCTGTTTTTT.

J is TRBJ2-2 and V is TRBV6-2 or TRBV6-3, with 7 bases aligning to TRBD2. The CDR3 spans 19 residues. The germline V gene encodes CDR1 MNHEY and CDR2 SVGEGT. V dropped 0 bases and J dropped 5; count of bases not matched to a gene: 15. Here the CDR3 DNA reads TGTGCCAGCAGTTACTCGGAGGGACGGCCCAGGGAGGGTACCGGGGAGCTGTTTTTT. Amino acid sequence: CASSYSEGRPREGTGELFF.

The V gene is TRBV15, the J gene TRBJ2-5, with TRBD1 as a possible D gene (5 bases). Trimming removed 0 bases at V and 1 base at J, with 15 bases between. Looked up from germline, CDR1 is LNHNV and CDR2 is YYDKDF (reference sequence). The CDR3 is 17 residues long. CDR3 bases: TGTGCCACCAGCAGAGATCTGATCAGGGCTGGCCAAGAGACCCAGTACTTC. It is translated as CATSRDLIRAGQETQYF.

The rearrangement uses TRBV4-2 and TRBJ2-1, with 10 bases fitting TRBD2. There are 15 residues in the CDR3. The V gene's germline CDR1 is LGHNA and CDR2 YNFKEQ. Unmatched junction bases numbered 6, after V lost 4 bases and J lost 6 bases. Here the CDR3 reads CASSPLAGVPNEQFF. CDR3 coding DNA: TGTGCCAGCAGCCCTCTAGCGGGAGTTCCCAATGAGCAGTTCTTC.

Comment on this clonotype: This could be a read error, since a much larger clone is one nucleotide away. The chain has TRBV27 and TRBJ2-3; D is unresolved. There are 13 residues in the CDR3. The germline V gene has CDR1 MNHEY and CDR2 SMNVEV (reference sequence). CDR3 bases: TGTGCCAGCGGTTTGAGTTGGAGCGATACGCAGTATTTT. It yields the protein CASGLSWSDTQYF.

The rearrangement joins TRBV20-1 to TRBJ2-5, with D possibly matching TRBD2 (5 bases). The V end lost 3 bases, the J end lost 4 bases, and 18 bases lay between the germline ends. The CDR3 spans 15 residues. CDR1 is DFQATT, CDR2 SNEGSKA, per germline (reference sequence). In DNA form, the CDR3 reads TGCAGTGCTAGTATCGTTCAGCTTGGAGGAGAGACCCAGTACTTC. Amino acid sequence: CSASIVQLGGETQYF.

The sample holds many counts of this clonotype. The chain couples TRBV2 to TRBJ2-5; 9 bases are shared with TRBD2. Trimming took 3 bases from V and 4 from J; bases not matched to a gene: 3. The CDR3 covers 14 residues. The germline V gene has CDR1 SNHLY and CDR2 FYNNEI. The DNA for the CDR3 is TGTGCCAGCAGTGATAGCGGGAGTGGAGAGACCCAGTACTTC. This encodes CASSDSGSGETQYF.

This clonotype was seen many times. This rearrangement joins TRBV2 to TRBJ1-2; 8 bases are shared with TRBD1. Germline values: CDR1 SNHLY, CDR2 FYNNEI. There are 14 residues in the CDR3. The ends lost 6 bases at V and 3 bases at J; junction bases unmatched: 6. The CDR3 sequence: CASRKDRGDYGYTF. The CDR3 nucleotides are TGTGCCAGCAGGAAAGACAGGGGTGACTATGGCTACACCTTC.

The chain employs TRBV25-1 and TRBJ2-5; 9 nucleotides line up with TRBD1. CDR1 MGHDK and CDR2 SYGVNS come from the germline V gene. The J segment lost 7 bases and the V segment lost 6 bases, leaving 6 bases of the junction unmatched. The CDR3 spans 13 residues. This chain's CDR3 is CASRGQGKGTQYF. The CDR3 DNA is TGTGCCAGCAGGGGACAGGGCAAGGGGACCCAGTACTTC. The variable domain in full, with the rest retrieved from reference TRBV25-1 and TRBJ2-5, is EADIYQTPRYLVIGTGKKITLECSQTMGHDKMYWYQQDPGMELHLIHYSYGVNSTEKGDLSSESTVSRIRTEHFPLTLESARPSHTSQYLCASRGQGKGTQYFGPGTRLLVL.

A few counts support this clonotype. The gene calls are TRBV2 and TRBJ2-4; 10 positions match TRBD1. The CDR3 covers 15 residues. V lost 6 bases and J lost 1; bases outside the gene matches: 3. Germline CDR1 SNHLY, CDR2 FYNNEI. Written as DNA, the CDR3 is TGTGCCAGCAGCGCGGACAGGGGGGCCAAAAACATTCAGTACTTC. This codes for CASSADRGAKNIQYF.

This clonotype was detected many times. This rearrangement joins TRBV7-6 to TRBJ2-7; D may be TRBD1 (7 bases). V lost 1 base to trimming and J lost 2 bases, with 15 bases between them. CDR1 and CDR2 (germline): SGHVS, FNYEAQ. This CDR3 has 16 amino acids. DNA of the CDR3: TGTGCCAGCAGCTTAGATGCAGGGGGGAGCCCCTACGAGCAGTACTTC. This codes for CASSLDAGGSPYEQYF.

At least ten counts were recorded for this clonotype. The genes are TRBV20-1 and TRBJ2-7, with D perhaps matching TRBD2 (5 bases). The CDR3 covers 14 residues. Germline V gene data show CDR1 as DFQATT and CDR2 as SNEGSKA (reference sequence). The V and J ends lost 6 bases and 2 bases respectively, with 17 bases between them. The CDR3: CSAKATGSTYEQYF. The CDR3 DNA is TGCAGTGCAAAAGCGACGGGGTCCACCTACGAGCAGTACTTC.

In its sample, this clonotype was seen many times. V usage is TRBV28 and J usage is TRBJ2-1; 10 bases are a match to TRBD2. Germline trimming cut 5 bases from V and 9 bases from J; bases unmatched to any gene: 13. Looked up from germline, CDR1 is MDHEN and CDR2 is SYDVKM. The CDR3 contains 16 residues. CDR3 protein: CASSTMLAGDPAEQFF. CDR3 in DNA: TGTGCCAGCAGTACGATGCTAGCGGGAGACCCTGCTGAGCAGTTCTTC.

The chain employs TRBV24-1 and TRBJ2-5; 9 positions match TRBD1. The junction had 8 bases not matched to a gene; V was cut back by 4 bases and J by 3 bases. CDR1 is KGHDR and CDR2 is SFDVKD in the germline V gene. This CDR3 region has 16 residues. The CDR3: CATSDPGQGNEETQYF. The CDR3 DNA is TGTGCCACCAGTGACCCGGGACAGGGTAACGAAGAGACCCAGTACTTC.

This clonotype was recorded many times. The chain couples TRBV2 to TRBJ2-7; D might be TRBD1 (6 bases). The CDR3 runs to 12 residues. V was pared by 7 bases and J by 3 bases, with 10 bases between. The V gene's germline CDR1 is SNHLY and CDR2 FYNNEI. CDR3 protein: CASNRQDYEQYF. The CDR3 region has the DNA TGTGCCAGCAATCGACAGGACTACGAGCAGTACTTC.

This rearrangement joins TRBV5-5 to TRBJ2-7; a weak D match, TRBD1 (8 bases). Per germline, CDR1 SGHKS and CDR2 YYEKEE (reference sequence). V was trimmed by 4 bases and J by 2 bases, leaving 19 bases between them. This CDR3 region has 16 residues. CDR3 nucleotides: TGTGCCAGCAGCCGAGGACAGGGAGGGAGCACCTACGAGCAGTACTTC. Its protein product is CASSRGQGGSTYEQYF.

The chain has TRBV19 and TRBJ1-5; D is uncertain. This CDR3 is 19 amino acids long. CDR1 LNHDA and CDR2 SQIVND come from the germline V gene (reference sequence). V was shortened by 2 bases and J by 3 bases, with 23 bases between the two germline ends. As DNA, the CDR3 is TGTGCCAGTAGTATATTCCTCCCTGGGCTAGTGGGCCCCAATCAGCCCCAGCATTTT. Translation: CASSIFLPGLVGPNQPQHF.

This clonotype occurred many times. The chain is built from TRBV3-1 and TRBJ2-4; TRBD2 matches at 10 bases. Trimming cost V 3 bases and J 5 bases; bases outside gene matches: 7. The CDR3 is made up of 16 amino acids. Looked up from germline, CDR1 is LGHDT and CDR2 is YNNKEL (reference sequence). The CDR3 loop reads CASSQALTSGENIQYF. The CDR3 region has the DNA TGTGCCAGCAGCCAGGCACTCACTAGCGGGGAAAACATTCAGTACTTC.

Turning to this clonotype: Germline is not matched at one junction end, which may reflect a read error. V usage is TRBV7-9 and J usage is TRBJ1-5, with D perhaps matching TRBD1 (5 bases). The germline gives CDR1 SEHNR, CDR2 FQNEAQ (reference sequence). CDR3 size: 17 residues. This chain's CDR3 is CASSLVWGLKDNQLQHF. The CDR3 nucleotides are TGTGCCAGCAGCTTAGTGTGGGGCCTAAAGGACAATCAGCTCCAGCATTTT.

This clonotype came up many times. The chain has TRBV13 and TRBJ2-1, with TRBD2 identical over 7 bases. The CDR3 runs 15 residues. The V segment lost 1 base and the J segment 7 bases; nucleotides outside the gene matches: 7. Germline V gives CDR1 PRHDT, CDR2 FYEKMQ (reference sequence). The CDR3 DNA follows: TGTGCCAGCAGCTTAGATTGGACTAGTACGAATGAGCAGTTCTTC. Translating gives CASSLDWTSTNEQFF.

This clonotype was seen at least ten times. This chain connects TRBV7-8 to TRBJ2-1, with 15 bases identical to TRBD2. CDR1 is SGHVS and CDR2 is FQNEAQ in the germline V gene. This CDR3 region has 17 residues. Trimming at V came to 1 base and at J to 8 bases, leaving 6 bases not matched to a gene. For the CDR3, the DNA is TGTGCCAGCAGCTTAGGGACTAGCGGGAGGGCCAGCTATGAGCAGTTCTTC. It specifies CASSLGTSGRASYEQFF.

This clonotype occurred a few times. Germline and junction disagree at one end, which may indicate a read error. The chain recombines TRBV15 with TRBJ1-5, with 9 nucleotides matching TRBD1. Germline V gene sequence: CDR1 LNHNV, CDR2 YYDKDF (reference sequence). The CDR3 runs 19 residues. The CDR3 here is CATGREGTGFFGSNQPQHF. CDR3 nucleotide sequence: TGTGCCACCGGCAGAGAGGGGACAGGGTTTTTTGGTAGCAATCAGCCCCAGCATTTT.

This clonotype was detected a few times. CDR3 in DNA: TGTGCCAGCGCCCCCTTGAGAGGGGACACTGAAGCTTTCTTT. It is translated as CASAPLRGDTEAFF. The genes are TRBV12-3 or TRBV12-4 and TRBJ1-1; TRBD1 is a possible D gene (5 bases). There are 14 residues in the CDR3. V was trimmed by 8 bases and J by 3 bases, leaving 16 bases between them.

This clonotype was picked up many times. CDR3 sequence: CASSKGPRETQYF. CDR3 DNA: TGTGCCAGCAGCAAGGGACCGCGGGAGACCCAGTACTTC. V is TRBV6-1 and J is TRBJ2-5; D possibly uses TRBD1 or TRBD2 (5 bases each). Germline CDR1 and CDR2: MNHNS and SASEGT. The V end was cut by 6 bases, the J end by 5 bases, with 13 bases between. The CDR3 is made up of 13 amino acids.

This clonotype was picked up many times. The V call is TRBV30, the J call TRBJ1-5; 9 nucleotides match TRBD1. Trimming at V came to 2 bases and at J to 5 bases, leaving 13 bases not matched to a gene. The CDR3 runs to 17 residues. Germline CDR1 and CDR2: GTSNPN and SVGIG (reference sequence). This chain's CDR3 is CAWSRHPTGGIHQPQHF. CDR3 bases: TGTGCCTGGAGTCGACACCCGACAGGGGGGATCCATCAGCCCCAGCATTTT. Based on the CDR3 plus reference TRBV30 and TRBJ1-5, the full variable domain is SQTIHQWPATLVQPVGSPLSLECTVEGTSNPNLYWYRQAAGRGLQLLFYSVGIGQISSEVPQNLSASRPQDRQFILSSKKLLLSDSGFYLCAWSRHPTGGIHQPQHFGDGTRLSIL.

The V call is TRBV6-1, the J call TRBJ1-2; TRBD1 agrees at 9 bases. The CDR3 is 17 amino acids. The germline V gene encodes CDR1 MNHNS and CDR2 SASEGT. V shed 7 bases, J shed 7 bases, and the junction held 19 bases outside the gene matches. The DNA of the CDR3 is TGTGCCAGCAAAGAAGGGACAGGGAGGGGGTCTCCGCGTGGCTACACCTTC. It yields the protein CASKEGTGRGSPRGYTF.

There are many counts of this clonotype. The gene calls are TRBV3-1 and TRBJ2-3, with 9 positions matching TRBD1. CDR1 is LGHDT, CDR2 YNNKEL, per germline (reference sequence). The CDR3 consists of 15 residues. Trimming took 4 bases from V and 1 from J; bases not matched to a gene: 3. CDR3 protein: CASSPRTGGTDTQYF. CDR3 DNA: TGTGCCAGCAGCCCGAGGACAGGGGGCACAGATACGCAGTATTTT.

This chain connects TRBV24-1 to TRBJ2-1, with 12 nucleotides matching TRBD2. The V and J ends lost 2 bases and 5 bases, in that order; junction bases with no gene match: 9. CDR1 is KGHDR and CDR2 is SFDVKD in the germline V gene. CDR3 length: 18 amino acids. The CDR3 DNA is TGTGCCACCAGTGATTCCCGACGACTAGCGGGAGCTAACAATGAGCAGTTCTTC. It encodes CATSDSRRLAGANNEQFF.